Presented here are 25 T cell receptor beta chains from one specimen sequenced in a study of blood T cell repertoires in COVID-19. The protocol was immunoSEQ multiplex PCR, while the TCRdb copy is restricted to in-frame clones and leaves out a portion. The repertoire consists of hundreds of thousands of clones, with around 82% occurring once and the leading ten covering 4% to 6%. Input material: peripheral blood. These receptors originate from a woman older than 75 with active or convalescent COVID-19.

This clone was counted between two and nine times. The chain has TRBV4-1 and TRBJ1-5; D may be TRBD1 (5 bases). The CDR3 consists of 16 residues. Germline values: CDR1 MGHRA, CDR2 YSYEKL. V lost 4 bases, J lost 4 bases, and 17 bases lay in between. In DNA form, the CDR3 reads TGCGCCAGCAGCCTGAGTTCCCAGGGTACTAATCAGCCCCAGCATTTT. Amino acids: CASSLSSQGTNQPQHF.

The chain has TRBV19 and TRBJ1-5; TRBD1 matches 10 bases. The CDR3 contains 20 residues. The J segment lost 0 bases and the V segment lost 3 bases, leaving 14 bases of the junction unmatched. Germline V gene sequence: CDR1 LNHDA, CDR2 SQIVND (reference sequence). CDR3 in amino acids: CASSMGRRTGGDNSNQPQHF. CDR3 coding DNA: TGTGCCAGTAGTATGGGTCGTAGGACAGGGGGTGATAATAGCAATCAGCCCCAGCATTTT.

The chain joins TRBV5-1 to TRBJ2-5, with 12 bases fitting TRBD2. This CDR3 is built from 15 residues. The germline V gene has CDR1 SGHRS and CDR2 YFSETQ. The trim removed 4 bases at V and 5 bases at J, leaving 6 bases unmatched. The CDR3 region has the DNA TGCGCCAGCAGCGCATGGACTAGCGGGATGGAGACCCAGTACTTC. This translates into CASSAWTSGMETQYF.

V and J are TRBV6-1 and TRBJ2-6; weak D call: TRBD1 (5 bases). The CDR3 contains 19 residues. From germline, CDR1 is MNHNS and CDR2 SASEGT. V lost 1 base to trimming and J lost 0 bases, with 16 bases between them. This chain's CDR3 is CASSEGGGRVGSGANVLTF. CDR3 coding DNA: TGTGCCAGCAGTGAAGGGGGCGGCAGGGTGGGCTCTGGGGCCAACGTCCTGACTTTC.

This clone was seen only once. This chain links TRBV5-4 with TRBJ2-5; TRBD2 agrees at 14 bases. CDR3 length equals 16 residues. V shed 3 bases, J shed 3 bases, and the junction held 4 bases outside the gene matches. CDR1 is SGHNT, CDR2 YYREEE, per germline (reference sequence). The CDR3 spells CASSSTGLAGEETQYF. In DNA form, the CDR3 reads TGTGCCAGCAGCTCCACGGGACTAGCGGGAGAAGAGACCCAGTACTTC.

The CDR3 is CASSVDRGRNGELFF. DNA of the CDR3: TGTGCCAGCAGCGTAGACAGGGGGCGCAACGGGGAGCTGTTTTTT. The rearrangement uses TRBV9 and TRBJ2-2; 9 bases agree with TRBD1. The length of the CDR3 is 15 residues. With 0 bases clipped from V and 7 bases from J, the junction kept 4 bases outside the gene matches. Germline V gives CDR1 SGDLS, CDR2 YYNGEE.

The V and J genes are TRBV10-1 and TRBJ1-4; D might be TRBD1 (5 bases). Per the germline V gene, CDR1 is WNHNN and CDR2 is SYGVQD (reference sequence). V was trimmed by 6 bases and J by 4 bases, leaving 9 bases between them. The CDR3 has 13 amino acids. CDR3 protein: CASSRQINEKLFF. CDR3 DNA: TGCGCCAGCAGCCGACAGATTAATGAAAAACTGTTTTTT.

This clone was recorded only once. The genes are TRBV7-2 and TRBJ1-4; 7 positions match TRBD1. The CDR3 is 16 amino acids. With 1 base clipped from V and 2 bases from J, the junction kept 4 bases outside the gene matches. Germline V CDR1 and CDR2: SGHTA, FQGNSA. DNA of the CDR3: TGTGCCAGCAGCTTAGGACCGGGACAGACTAATGAAAAACTGTTTTTT. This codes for CASSLGPGQTNEKLFF.

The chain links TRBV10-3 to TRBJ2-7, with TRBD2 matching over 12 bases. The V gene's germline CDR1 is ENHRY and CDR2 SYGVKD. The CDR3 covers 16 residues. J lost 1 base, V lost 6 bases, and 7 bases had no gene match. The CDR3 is CAISDGLAGRSYEQYF. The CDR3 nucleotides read TGTGCCATCAGCGACGGACTAGCGGGGAGGTCCTACGAGCAGTACTTC.

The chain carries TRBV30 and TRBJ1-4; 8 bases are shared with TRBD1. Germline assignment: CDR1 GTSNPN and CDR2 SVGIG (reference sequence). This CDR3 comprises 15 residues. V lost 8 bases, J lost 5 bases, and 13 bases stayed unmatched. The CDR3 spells CALRDRINFNEKLFF. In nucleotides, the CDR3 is TGTGCCCTACGGGACAGGATAAACTTCAATGAAAAACTGTTTTTT.

CDR3 residues: CASSDRSRFNEKLFF. CDR3 nucleotides: TGTGCCAGCAGTGATCGGTCCAGGTTTAATGAAAAACTGTTTTTT. The chain uses TRBV6-1 and TRBJ1-4; D ambiguous. Per germline, CDR1 MNHNS and CDR2 SASEGT. The CDR3 has 15 amino acids. The V end lost 3 bases, the J end lost 4 bases, and 12 bases lay between the germline ends.

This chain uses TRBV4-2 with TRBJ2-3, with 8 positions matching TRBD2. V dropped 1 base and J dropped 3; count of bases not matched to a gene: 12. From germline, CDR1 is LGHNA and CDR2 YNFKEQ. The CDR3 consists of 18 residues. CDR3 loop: CASSQGDGGGRGTDTQYF. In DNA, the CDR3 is TGTGCCAGCAGCCAAGGGGACGGCGGGGGGCGAGGGACAGATACGCAGTATTTT.

CDR3 in DNA: TGTGCCTGGGGACTCTCTGGAAACACCATATATTTT. As protein: CAWGLSGNTIYF. The V call is TRBV30, the J call TRBJ1-3; no reliable D call. Germline V gene lookup returns CDR1 GTSNPN and CDR2 SVGIG (reference sequence). The CDR3 spans 12 residues. With 5 bases removed from V and 0 bases from J, the gap between germline ends came to 5 bases.

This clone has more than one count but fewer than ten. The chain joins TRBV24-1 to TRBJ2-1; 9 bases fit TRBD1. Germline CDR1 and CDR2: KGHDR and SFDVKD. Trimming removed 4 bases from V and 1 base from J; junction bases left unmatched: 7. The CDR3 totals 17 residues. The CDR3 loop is CATSEQGQGLSYNEQFF. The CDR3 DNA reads TGTGCCACCAGTGAACAGGGACAGGGACTTTCCTACAATGAGCAGTTCTTC.

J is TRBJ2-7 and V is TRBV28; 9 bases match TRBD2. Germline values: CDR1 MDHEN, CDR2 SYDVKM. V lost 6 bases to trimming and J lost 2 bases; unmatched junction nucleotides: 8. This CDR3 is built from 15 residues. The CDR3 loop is CASRTLGGRAYEQYF. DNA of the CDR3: TGTGCCAGCAGGACCTTAGGCGGGAGGGCCTACGAGCAGTACTTC.

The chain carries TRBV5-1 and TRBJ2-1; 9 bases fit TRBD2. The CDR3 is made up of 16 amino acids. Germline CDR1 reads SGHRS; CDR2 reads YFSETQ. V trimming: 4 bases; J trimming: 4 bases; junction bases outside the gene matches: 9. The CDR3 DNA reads TGCGCCAGCAGCCCTCGAGCGGGAGGAGGATACAATGAGCAGTTCTTC. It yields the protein CASSPRAGGGYNEQFF.

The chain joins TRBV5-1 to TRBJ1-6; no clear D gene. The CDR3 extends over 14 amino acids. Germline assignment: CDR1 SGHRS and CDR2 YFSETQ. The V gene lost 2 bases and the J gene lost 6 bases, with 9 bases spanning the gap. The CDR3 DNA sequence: TGCGCCAGCAGCTTAAGAGCCTTTAATTCACCCCTCCACTTT. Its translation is CASSLRAFNSPLHF.

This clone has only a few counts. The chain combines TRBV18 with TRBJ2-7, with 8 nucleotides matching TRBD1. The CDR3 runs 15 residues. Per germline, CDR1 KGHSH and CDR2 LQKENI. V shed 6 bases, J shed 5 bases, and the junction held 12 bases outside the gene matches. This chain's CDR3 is CASSSGRTGWNEQYF. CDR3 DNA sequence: TGTGCCAGCTCCTCTGGGAGGACAGGGTGGAACGAGCAGTACTTC.

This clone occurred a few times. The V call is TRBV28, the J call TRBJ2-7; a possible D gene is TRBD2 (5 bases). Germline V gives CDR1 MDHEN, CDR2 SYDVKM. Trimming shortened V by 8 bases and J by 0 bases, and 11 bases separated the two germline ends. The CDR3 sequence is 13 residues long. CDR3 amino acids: CASVHRGSYEQYF. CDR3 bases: TGTGCCAGCGTCCACCGGGGCTCCTACGAGCAGTACTTC.

The CDR3, as DNA: TGTGCCAGCAGCCCCAGAATGAACACTGAAGCTTTCTTT. Its translation: CASSPRMNTEAFF. The chain links TRBV7-2 to TRBJ1-1, with no clear D. The CDR3 is 13 residues long. The V gene lost 5 bases and the J gene lost 0 bases, with 7 bases spanning the gap. Per germline, CDR1 SGHTA and CDR2 FQGNSA. Full variable domain (remainder filled in from reference TRBV7-2 and TRBJ1-1): GAGVSQSPSNKVTEKGKDVELRCDPISGHTALYWYRQSLGQGLEFLIYFQGNSAPDKSGLPSDRFSAERTGGSVSTLTIQRTQQEDSAVYLCASSPRMNTEAFFGQGTRLTVV.

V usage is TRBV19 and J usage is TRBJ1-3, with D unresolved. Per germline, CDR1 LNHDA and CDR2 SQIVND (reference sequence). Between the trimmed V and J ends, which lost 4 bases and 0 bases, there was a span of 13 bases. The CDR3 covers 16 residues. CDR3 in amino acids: CASSKTPINSGNTIYF. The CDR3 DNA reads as TGTGCCAGTAGTAAGACACCTATCAACTCTGGAAACACCATATATTTT.

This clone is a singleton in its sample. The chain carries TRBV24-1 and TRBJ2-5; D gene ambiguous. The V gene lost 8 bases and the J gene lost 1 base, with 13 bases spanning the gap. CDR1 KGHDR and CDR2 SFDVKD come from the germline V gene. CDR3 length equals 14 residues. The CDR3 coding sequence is TGTGCCACCACCAAGTCCGGAGCCCAAGAGACCCAGTACTTC. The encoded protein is CATTKSGAQETQYF.

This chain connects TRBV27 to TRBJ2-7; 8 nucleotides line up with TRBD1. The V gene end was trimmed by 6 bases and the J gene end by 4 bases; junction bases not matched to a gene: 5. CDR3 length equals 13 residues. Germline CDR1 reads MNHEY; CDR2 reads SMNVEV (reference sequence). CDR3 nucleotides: TGTGCCAGCAGGGGACAGGCCTTGTACGAGCAGTACTTC. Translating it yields CASRGQALYEQYF.

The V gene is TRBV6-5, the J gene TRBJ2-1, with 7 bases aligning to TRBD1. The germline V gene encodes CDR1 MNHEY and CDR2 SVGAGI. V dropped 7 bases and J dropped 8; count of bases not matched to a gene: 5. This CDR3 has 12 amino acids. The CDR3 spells CASTRQGYEQFF. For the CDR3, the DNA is TGTGCCAGCACCCGACAGGGCTATGAGCAGTTCTTC.

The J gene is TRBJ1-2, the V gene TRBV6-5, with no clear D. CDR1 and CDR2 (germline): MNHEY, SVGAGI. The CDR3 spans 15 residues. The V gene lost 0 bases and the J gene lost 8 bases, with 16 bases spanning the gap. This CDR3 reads CASSYSFAESSGYTF. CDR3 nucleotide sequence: TGTGCCAGCAGTTACTCGTTCGCCGAGTCGTCAGGCTACACCTTC.